This T cell receptor beta chain was documented in a study of blood T cell repertoires in COVID-19. This clone has a single count. Under the authors' procedure: Amplifying reference gene primers gave estimates of nucleated cell counts. Profiled with immunoSEQ multiplex PCR; TCRdb holds only in-frame clones, not every one. V, J and clone size derive from that table, while D and trimming were established from the DNA sequence. The table shows approximately 270,000 clones, with around 88% occurring only once. Material: peripheral blood. The receptor's source is a young man with acute or convalescent COVID-19.

In nucleotides, the CDR3 is TGCAGCGTTGTGGAGGGGGCGCGGGGCCTAGCTTTCTTT. Translating it yields CSVVEGARGLAFF. The J gene is TRBJ1-1, the V gene TRBV29-1; TRBD1 matches at 7 bases. This CDR3 spans 13 amino acids. Losses at the gene ends were 4 bases for V and 10 bases for J; bases not matched to a gene: 12. In germline, CDR1 is SQVTM, CDR2 ANQGSEA.